This passage covers 11 T cell receptor beta chains from one sample sequenced in a study of cytomegalovirus exposure and HLA in healthy donors. The PCR had 60 Vbeta and 13 Jbeta primers. The table came from immunoSEQ multiplex PCR; TCRdb's copy has only in-frame clones and leaves some out. The repertoire has 150,000 to 180,000 clones, approximately 80% of them found once; the top ten carry 4%. Source material: PBMCs. The receptors shown here come from a middle-aged woman in good health and CMV-seronegative.

The V and J genes are TRBV10-2 and TRBJ1-1; D may be TRBD1 (5 bases). V lost 6 bases and J 6 bases, leaving 14 bases between the germline ends. The CDR3 loop spans 13 amino acids. The germline CDR1 and CDR2 sequences are WSHSY and SAAADI. CDR3 region: CASSPTEYAEAFF. The DNA of the CDR3 is TGCGCCAGCAGCCCGACAGAGTACGCTGAAGCTTTCTTT.

This chain links TRBV19 with TRBJ2-7; 10 nucleotides line up with TRBD2. The CDR3 sequence is 16 residues long. Germline V gene sequence: CDR1 LNHDA, CDR2 SQIVND (reference sequence). Trimming cost V 3 bases and J 3 bases; bases outside gene matches: 8. CDR3 amino acids: CASSIRERGGIYEQYF. The CDR3 DNA reads as TGTGCCAGTAGTATTCGGGAGCGGGGGGGAATCTACGAGCAGTACTTC.

V is TRBV29-1 and J is TRBJ1-2; D is possibly TRBD1 (6 bases). Germline CDR1 SQVTM, CDR2 ANQGSEA. The CDR3 extends over 11 amino acids. The V end was cut by 7 bases, the J end by 3 bases, with 9 bases between. The CDR3 sequence: CSGKGDYGYTF. The CDR3 nucleotides are TGCAGCGGAAAGGGGGACTATGGCTACACCTTC.

The table lists this clone with a few counts. This chain joins TRBV10-3 and TRBJ1-1; TRBD1 matches 8 bases. V trimming: 4 bases; J trimming: 1 base; junction bases outside the gene matches: 11. Germline CDR1 reads ENHRY; CDR2 reads SYGVKD. This CDR3 contains 17 residues. CDR3 coding DNA: TGTGCCATCAGTGCCACATACGGACAGGGTTCGAACACTGAAGCTTTCTTT. Protein sequence: CAISATYGQGSNTEAFF.

This chain links TRBV7-9 with TRBJ1-5, with D possibly TRBD1 on 6 matching bases. The CDR3 is 15 amino acids. Trimming took 1 base from V and 6 from J, leaving 13 bases between them. Per germline, CDR1 SEHNR and CDR2 FQNEAQ (reference sequence). In nucleotides, the CDR3 is TGTGCCAGCAGCTTAGGACAGGTAGATGGTCAGCCCCAGCATTTT. This codes for CASSLGQVDGQPQHF.

The chain combines TRBV6-5 with TRBJ2-7, with TRBD1 matching over 10 bases. Looked up from germline, CDR1 is MNHEY and CDR2 is SVGAGI. V was clipped by 0 bases and J by 1 base; unmatched bases: 3. The CDR3 loop spans 16 amino acids. CDR3 sequence reads: CASSYSGTGDSYEQYF. CDR3 sequence (DNA): TGTGCCAGCAGTTACTCAGGGACAGGGGATTCCTACGAGCAGTACTTC.

The chain uses TRBV28 and TRBJ1-1; D gene unclear. Germline assignment: CDR1 MDHEN and CDR2 SYDVKM. With 1 base removed from V and 14 bases from J, the gap between germline ends came to 14 bases. The CDR3 runs to 12 residues. The DNA of the CDR3 is TGTGCCAGCAGTTTATTTGGTCGGGAGTCATTCTTT. Translation: CASSLFGRESFF.

Comments on this clone: The same CDR3 can be traced to other DNA sequences in this sample. V is TRBV6-1 and J is TRBJ1-1, with 8 bases that match TRBD1. CDR1 MNHNS and CDR2 SASEGT come from the germline V gene. The V gene end was trimmed by 6 bases and the J gene end by 1 base; junction bases not matched to a gene: 4. The CDR3 is made up of 14 amino acids. CDR3 bases: TGTGCCAGCAGCGATGGACAGGGGAACACTGAAGCTTTCTTT. Translated: CASSDGQGNTEAFF.

The V and J genes are TRBV29-1 and TRBJ2-6, with TRBD2 identical over 9 bases. The CDR3 totals 14 residues. The V gene's germline CDR1 is SQVTM and CDR2 ANQGSEA. Trimming removed 6 bases from V and 2 bases from J; junction bases left unmatched: 2. The CDR3 sequence is CSVAGGTGANVLTF. In DNA form, the CDR3 reads TGCAGCGTGGCGGGGGGGACTGGGGCCAACGTCCTGACTTTC.

This rearrangement joins TRBV7-6 to TRBJ2-3; 14 nucleotides align to TRBD2. The V gene's germline CDR1 is SGHVS and CDR2 FNYEAQ. This CDR3 spans 16 amino acids. Trimming removed 5 bases from V and 3 bases from J; junction bases left unmatched: 4. Here the CDR3 DNA reads TGTGCCAGCAGCCTAAGACTAGCGGGGGGGACAGATACGCAGTATTTT. It encodes CASSLRLAGGTDTQYF.

J is TRBJ1-3 and V is TRBV9, with 8 bases that match TRBD1. The length of the CDR3 is 16 residues. V lost 2 bases, J lost 2 bases, and 6 bases stayed unmatched. CDR1 is SGDLS, CDR2 YYNGEE, per germline. For the CDR3, the DNA is TGTGCCAGCAGCGTCAGGGGGCAAGAAGCTGGAAACACCATATATTTT. It codes for CASSVRGQEAGNTIYF.